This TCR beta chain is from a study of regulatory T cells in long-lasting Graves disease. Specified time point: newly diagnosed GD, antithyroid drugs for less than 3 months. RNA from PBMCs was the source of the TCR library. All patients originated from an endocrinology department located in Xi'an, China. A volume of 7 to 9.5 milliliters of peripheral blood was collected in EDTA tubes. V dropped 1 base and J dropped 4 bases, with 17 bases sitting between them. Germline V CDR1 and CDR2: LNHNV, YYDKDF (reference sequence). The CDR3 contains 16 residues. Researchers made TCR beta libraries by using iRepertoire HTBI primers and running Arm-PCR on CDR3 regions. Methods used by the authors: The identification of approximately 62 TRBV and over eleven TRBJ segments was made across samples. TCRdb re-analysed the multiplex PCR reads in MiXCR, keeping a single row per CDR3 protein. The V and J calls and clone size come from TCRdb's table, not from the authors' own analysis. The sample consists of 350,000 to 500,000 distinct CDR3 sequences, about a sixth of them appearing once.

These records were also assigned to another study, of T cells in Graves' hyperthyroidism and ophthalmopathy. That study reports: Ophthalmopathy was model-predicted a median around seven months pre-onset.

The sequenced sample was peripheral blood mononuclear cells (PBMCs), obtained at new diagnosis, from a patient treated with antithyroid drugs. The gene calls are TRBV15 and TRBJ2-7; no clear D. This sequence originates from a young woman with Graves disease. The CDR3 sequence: CATSRVPRSDRYEQYF. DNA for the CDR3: TGTGCCACCAGCAGAGTCCCTCGTAGTGATAGATACGAGCAGTACTTC.